The sequence of this T cell receptor (beta chain) was determined in a study of T-cell memory formation after mild COVID-19. Study-level points and caveats: Pre-infection memory already had some responding clones, implying cross-reactive memory joined. The second-wave clones peaking on day 37 were not confirmed as SARS-CoV-2-specific. Mainly in CM and EM were contracting CD4+ clones; CD8+ were in EMRA.

The TCR alpha and TCR beta cDNA libraries, bearing sample barcodes and UMIs, were generated by 5'RACE using constant-segment primers. Each CDR3 protein gets one entry after TCRdb re-called the 5' RACE reads with MiXCR. The sample carries around 450,000 distinct CDR3 sequences, 15% to 25% recorded once. Germline V gene sequence: CDR1 DFQATT, CDR2 SNEGSKA (reference sequence). V was cut by 6 bases and J by 1 base, with 15 bases left in between. This CDR3 is built from 14 residues. Worth noting for this clonotype: The antigen is not known.

Sequencing was performed on PBMCs or a T cell subset sorted from them (not recorded which). The chain carries TRBV20-1 and TRBJ1-1; D gene unclear. The clonotype originates from an adult woman who had mild COVID-19 (a few samples of this study predate the infection). Cell type and time point are not known. CDR3 in amino acids: CSAALGRRNTEAFF. The CDR3 DNA reads as TGCAGTGCCGCCTTAGGACGCAGGAACACTGAAGCTTTCTTT.